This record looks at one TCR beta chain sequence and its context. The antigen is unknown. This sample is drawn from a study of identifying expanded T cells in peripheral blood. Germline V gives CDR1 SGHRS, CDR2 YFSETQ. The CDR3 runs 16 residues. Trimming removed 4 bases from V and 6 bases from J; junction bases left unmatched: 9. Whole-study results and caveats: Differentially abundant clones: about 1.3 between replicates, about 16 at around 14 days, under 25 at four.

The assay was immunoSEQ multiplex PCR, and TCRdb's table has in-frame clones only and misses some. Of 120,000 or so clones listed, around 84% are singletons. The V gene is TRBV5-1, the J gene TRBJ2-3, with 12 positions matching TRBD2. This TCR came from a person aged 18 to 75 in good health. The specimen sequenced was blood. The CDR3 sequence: CASSPTSGGTRDTQYF. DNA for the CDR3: TGCGCCAGCAGCCCGACTAGCGGGGGCACCCGGGATACGCAGTATTTT.